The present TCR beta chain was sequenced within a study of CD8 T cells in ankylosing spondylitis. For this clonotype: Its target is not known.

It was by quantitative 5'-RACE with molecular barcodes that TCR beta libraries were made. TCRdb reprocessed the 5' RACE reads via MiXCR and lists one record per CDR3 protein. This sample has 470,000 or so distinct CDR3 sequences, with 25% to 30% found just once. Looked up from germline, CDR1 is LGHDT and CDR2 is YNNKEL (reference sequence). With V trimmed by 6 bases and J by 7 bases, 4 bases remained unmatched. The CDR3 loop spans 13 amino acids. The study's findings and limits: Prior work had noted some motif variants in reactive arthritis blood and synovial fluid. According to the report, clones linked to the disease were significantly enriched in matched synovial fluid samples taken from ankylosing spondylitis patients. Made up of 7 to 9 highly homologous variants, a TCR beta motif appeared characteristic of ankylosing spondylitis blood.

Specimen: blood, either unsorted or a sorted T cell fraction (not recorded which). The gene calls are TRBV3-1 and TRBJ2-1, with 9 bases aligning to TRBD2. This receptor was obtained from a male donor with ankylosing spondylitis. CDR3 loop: CASSLSGSNEQFF. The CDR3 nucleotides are TGTGCCAGCAGTCTTAGCGGGAGTAATGAGCAGTTCTTC.